The 9 T cell receptor beta chains below come from one sample, sequenced in a study of blood T cell repertoires in COVID-19. Using immunoSEQ multiplex PCR, the repertoire was profiled, and TCRdb retains in-frame clones only, with some absent. The sample carries roughly 700,000 clones, approximately 90% recorded once. The sequenced sample was peripheral blood. The origin of the receptors is a woman between 18 and 30 years old with acute or convalescent COVID-19.

The gene calls are TRBV2 and TRBJ2-1; 9 nucleotides match TRBD2. Trimming cost V 6 bases and J 5 bases; bases outside gene matches: 8. The germline gives CDR1 SNHLY, CDR2 FYNNEI. There are 15 residues in the CDR3. CDR3 nucleotide sequence: TGTGCCAGCAGCCCTAGCGGGGAAATCCACAATGAGCAGTTCTTC. Amino acid sequence: CASSPSGEIHNEQFF.

This chain uses TRBV13 with TRBJ1-2; D call uncertain. Germline CDR1 PRHDT, CDR2 FYEKMQ (reference sequence). Trimming pared 0 bases from V and 6 bases from J, leaving 5 bases between. This CDR3 contains 12 residues. DNA of the CDR3: TGTGCCAGCAGCTTAGGCCCCAATGGCTACACCTTC. This encodes CASSLGPNGYTF.

The J gene is TRBJ1-4, the V gene TRBV2, with a tentative D call TRBD1 (6 bases). Germline-derived CDR1 and CDR2 are SNHLY and FYNNEI. V lost 8 bases to trimming and J lost 8 bases, with 15 bases between them. CDR3 length: 13 amino acids. CDR3: CASGTSRREKLFF. The CDR3 nucleotides read TGTGCCAGCGGGACAAGCAGAAGGGAAAAACTGTTTTTT.

The J gene is TRBJ1-4, the V gene TRBV5-1, with D possibly being TRBD1 (6 bases). Germline-derived CDR1 and CDR2 are SGHRS and YFSETQ. The CDR3 contains 14 residues. The V and J ends lost 4 bases and 4 bases respectively, with 11 bases between them. The CDR3 spells CASSPTGSNEKLFF. The CDR3 DNA reads as TGCGCCAGCAGCCCGACAGGTAGTAATGAAAAACTGTTTTTT. The full variable domain, with the rest looked up from reference TRBV5-1 and TRBJ1-4, is KAGVTQTPRYLIKTRGQQVTLSCSPISGHRSVSWYQQTPGQGLQFLFEYFSETQRNKGNFPGRFSGRQFSNSRSEMNVSTLELGDSALYLCASSPTGSNEKLFFGSGTQLSVL.

The rearrangement links TRBV9 to TRBJ1-5; 7 bases fit TRBD1. Germline values: CDR1 SGDLS, CDR2 YYNGEE. The CDR3 runs 15 residues. J was trimmed by 2 bases and V by 6 bases; bases with no gene match: 8. The CDR3 DNA reads as TGTGCCAGCAAGAAGACAGGGAGTGGCAATCAGCCCCAGCATTTT. Protein sequence: CASKKTGSGNQPQHF. Drawing the rest from reference TRBV9 and TRBJ1-5, the complete variable domain is DSGVTQTPKHLITATGQRVTLRCSPRSGDLSVYWYQQSLDQGLQFLIQYYNGEERAKGNILERFSAQQFPDLHSELNLSSLELGDSALYFCASKKTGSGNQPQHFGDGTRLSIL.

This chain links TRBV24-1 with TRBJ1-4, with D possibly being TRBD1 (6 bases). CDR3 size: 16 residues. Germline V gene data show CDR1 as KGHDR and CDR2 as SFDVKD. V gave up 5 bases and J gave up 8 bases, with 20 bases separating them. CDR3 nucleotides: TGTGCCACCAGTGCCGGGGGGGCAGGGGTAGAAGAAAAACTGTTTTTT. This codes for CATSAGGAGVEEKLFF.

The V gene is TRBV9, the J gene TRBJ1-5, with 8 bases aligning to TRBD1. Germline V gene data show CDR1 as SGDLS and CDR2 as YYNGEE. The CDR3 contains 14 residues. With 7 bases clipped from V and 3 bases from J, the junction kept 6 bases outside the gene matches. DNA for the CDR3: TGTGCCAGCGCGACAGGGGTAGACAATCAGCCCCAGCATTTT. Protein product: CASATGVDNQPQHF.

The chain has TRBV12-3 or TRBV12-4 and TRBJ2-7; weak D call: TRBD2 (6 bases). The CDR3 extends over 13 amino acids. The ends were cut back, 3 bases at V and 4 bases at J, with 10 bases in the middle. CDR3: CASSLTGVYEQYF. The CDR3 DNA reads TGTGCCAGCAGTTTGACGGGGGTTTACGAGCAGTACTTC.

J is TRBJ1-5 and V is TRBV24-1; D may be TRBD1 (6 bases). Germline V CDR1 and CDR2: KGHDR, SFDVKD. V lost 3 bases, J lost 7 bases, and 15 bases lay in between. This CDR3 has 15 amino acids. CDR3 bases: TGTGCCACCAGTGATGGAGAGTCAGGGGTGCAGCCCCAGCATTTT. The encoded protein is CATSDGESGVQPQHF.